This TCR beta chain was captured by sequencing in a study of blood T cell repertoires in COVID-19. Looking at the study overall: Some COVID-19 samples were acute and others convalescent; all came from the United States, Italy and Spain. T cells, B-cell-depleted T cells, or PBMCs supplied cDNA or gDNA.

V shed 3 bases, J shed 5 bases, and the junction held 8 bases outside the gene matches. There are 15 residues in the CDR3. Germline V lookup: CDR1 MNHEY, CDR2 SMNVEV (reference sequence). Using immunoSEQ multiplex PCR, the repertoire was profiled, and TCRdb retains in-frame clones only, with some absent. In the table there are about 93,000 clones, roughly 90% of which are singletons. Sequencing used peripheral blood. The TCR originated in a human donor with active COVID-19. The donor label of this sample is uncertain. The chain joins TRBV27 to TRBJ2-3, with 7 bases identical to TRBD1. Here the CDR3 reads CASSFGQGVVDTQYF. CDR3 coding DNA: TGTGCCAGCAGTTTCGGGCAGGGGGTTGTAGATACGCAGTATTTT.